This TCR beta chain came from a study of Tregs in tolerant kidney transplant recipients. Profiling relied on immunoSEQ multiplex PCR, and the TCRdb table lists in-frame clones only, not all of them. The table includes roughly 250,000 clones, 80% to 85% detected once. In germline, CDR1 is MNHNS, CDR2 SASEGT. This CDR3 region has 14 residues. J lost 3 bases, V lost 8 bases, and 6 bases had no gene match. The chain recombines TRBV6-1 with TRBJ2-4; 8 bases agree with TRBD1. The TCR originated in a human donor in good health. Sequenced material: CD4+ T cells from blood. The CDR3 loop is CASRTGLVKNIQYF. The DNA of the CDR3 is TGTGCCAGCCGGACAGGGCTCGTCAAAAACATTCAGTACTTC.